The 7 T cell receptor beta chains below were found in one sample sequenced in a study of blood T cell repertoires in COVID-19. Using immunoSEQ multiplex PCR, the repertoire was profiled, and TCRdb retains in-frame clones only, with some absent. The sample has 65,000 to 70,000 clones; approximately 83% are singletons. The sequenced sample consisted of peripheral blood. The receptors shown here come from a man aged 40-50 years with COVID-19, enrolled during active disease.

This clone was detected a few times. V is TRBV2 and J is TRBJ1-5, with D possibly matching TRBD1 (6 bases). The CDR3 runs to 14 residues. Trimming shortened V by 10 bases and J by 0 bases, and 13 bases separated the two germline ends. Germline V gene sequence: CDR1 SNHLY, CDR2 FYNNEI. CDR3 nucleotide sequence: TGTGCCACAACGGACAGAGATAGCAATCAGCCCCAGCATTTT. This translates into CATTDRDSNQPQHF.

The genes are TRBV3-1 (or the pseudogene TRBV3-2) and TRBJ2-5; maybe TRBD1 (5 bases). Germline lookup yields CDR1 LGHDT and CDR2 YNNKEL (reference sequence). The ends were cut back, 0 bases at V and 1 base at J, with 12 bases in the middle. This CDR3 comprises 16 residues. The CDR3 loop reads CASSQDLTAIQETQYF. The DNA of the CDR3 is TGTGCCAGCAGCCAAGATTTGACAGCCATCCAAGAGACCCAGTACTTC.

The genes are TRBV7-2 and TRBJ2-3; 8 bases line up with TRBD2. CDR3 length: 14 residues. Germline CDR1 SGHTA, CDR2 FQGNSA. V lost 3 bases, J lost 14 bases, and 13 bases stayed unmatched. CDR3 in DNA: TGTGCCAGCAGCTTCCAGACCCGCGGGGGGCCCCGGTATTTT. Translated, it gives CASSFQTRGGPRYF. Combining the CDR3 with reference TRBV7-2 and TRBJ2-3 gives the whole variable domain GAGVSQSPSNKVTEKGKDVELRCDPISGHTALYWYRQSLGQGLEFLIYFQGNSAPDKSGLPSDRFSAERTGGSVSTLTIQRTQQEDSAVYLCASSFQTRGGPRYFGPGTRLTVL.

This clone was counted once. The chain uses TRBV18 and TRBJ2-5, with TRBD2 as a possible D gene (5 bases). Germline assignment: CDR1 KGHSH and CDR2 LQKENI. The V end was cut by 2 bases, the J end by 3 bases, with 7 bases between. The length of the CDR3 is 13 residues. The CDR3 nucleotides are TGTGCCAGCTCACCATTCGGGGAAGAGACCCAGTACTTC. Protein product: CASSPFGEETQYF.

The chain carries TRBV6-1 and TRBJ1-2; TRBD1 agrees at 7 bases. J gave up 3 bases and V 1 base, and 5 bases lay outside the gene matches. The CDR3 loop spans 15 amino acids. Germline CDR1 reads MNHNS; CDR2 reads SASEGT. CDR3 in DNA: TGTGCCAGCAGTGAAGGAAATACAGGGGACTATGGCTACACCTTC. This codes for CASSEGNTGDYGYTF.

This sequence joins TRBV29-1 and TRBJ2-3; a weak D match, TRBD2 (5 bases). V was shortened by 6 bases and J by 6 bases, with 25 bases between the two germline ends. CDR1 SQVTM and CDR2 ANQGSEA come from the germline V gene. This CDR3 is built from 16 residues. CDR3 sequence: CSVRSEVRVQVDTQYF. The DNA of the CDR3 is TGCAGCGTCCGTTCAGAAGTGCGGGTTCAAGTGGATACGCAGTATTTT.

The J gene is TRBJ2-7, the V gene TRBV30; no reliable D call. Germline values: CDR1 GTSNPN, CDR2 SVGIG (reference sequence). The length of the CDR3 is 14 residues. Trimming stripped 1 base from V and 4 bases from J, with 14 bases between. CDR3 sequence: CAWSEPTGLYEQYF. CDR3 in DNA: TGTGCCTGGAGTGAACCCACGGGTTTATACGAGCAGTACTTC.